This TCR beta chain was captured by sequencing in a study of cytomegalovirus exposure and HLA in healthy donors. Study outcomes and limitations: A link between a missense DCLRE1C variant and TCR beta V- and J-gene trimming emerged from a later analysis.

The donors comprised healthy bone marrow donors. PCR amplification relied on 60 Vbeta primers (plus 13 Jbeta primers). The table came from immunoSEQ multiplex PCR; TCRdb's copy has only in-frame clones and leaves some out. The repertoire holds 150,000 to 170,000 clones, with under 85% as singletons. To note about this clone: Its antigen is unidentified.

This CDR3 spans 17 amino acids. Germline-derived CDR1 and CDR2 are LNHDA and SQIVND (reference sequence). Trimming stripped 3 bases from V and 6 bases from J, with 23 bases between. The sequenced material came from PBMCs. This TCR derives from a man aged 18 to 35 in good health and CMV-seronegative. This chain links TRBV19 with TRBJ1-2, with D tentatively TRBD1 (6 bases). The CDR3 loop is CASSMVSRGGKRDGYTF. In DNA form, the CDR3 reads TGTGCCAGTAGTATGGTTTCGAGAGGGGGTAAAAGGGATGGCTACACCTTC.